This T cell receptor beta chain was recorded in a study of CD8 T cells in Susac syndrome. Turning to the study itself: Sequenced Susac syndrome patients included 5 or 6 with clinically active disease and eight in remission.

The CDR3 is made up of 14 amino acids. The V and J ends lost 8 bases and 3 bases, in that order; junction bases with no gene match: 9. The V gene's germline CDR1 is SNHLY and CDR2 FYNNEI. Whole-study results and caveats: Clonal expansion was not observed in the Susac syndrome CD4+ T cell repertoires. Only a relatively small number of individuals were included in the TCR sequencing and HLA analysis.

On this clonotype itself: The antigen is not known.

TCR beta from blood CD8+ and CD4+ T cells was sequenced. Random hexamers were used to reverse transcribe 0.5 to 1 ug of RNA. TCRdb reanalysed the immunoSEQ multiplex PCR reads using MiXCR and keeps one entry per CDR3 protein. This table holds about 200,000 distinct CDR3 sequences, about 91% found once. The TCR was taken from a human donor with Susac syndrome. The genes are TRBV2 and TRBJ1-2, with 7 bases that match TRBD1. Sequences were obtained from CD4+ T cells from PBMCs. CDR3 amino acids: CASWTGQEHYGYTF. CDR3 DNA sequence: TGTGCCAGCTGGACAGGACAAGAACACTATGGCTACACCTTC.